The entry below describes one TCR beta chain. The data were obtained in a study of T cell changes during pregnancy in multiple sclerosis. The table came from immunoSEQ multiplex PCR; TCRdb's copy has only in-frame clones and leaves some out. The data show 70,000 or so clones, with 91% seen just once and under 0.9% held by the top ten. V lost 4 bases to trimming and J lost 4 bases; unmatched junction nucleotides: 6. Germline V gene sequence: CDR1 MDHEN, CDR2 SYDVKM. The CDR3 has 15 residues. The V gene is TRBV28, the J gene TRBJ2-5; TRBD1 aligns across 10 bases. The sample was peripheral blood, taken in the third trimester of pregnancy. This TCR was sampled from a female donor in good health, enrolled as a control in a pregnancy study. CDR3 nucleotides: TGTGCCAGCAGTTCCGGGACAGGGGTCGGAGAGACCCAGTACTTC. Protein sequence: CASSSGTGVGETQYF.